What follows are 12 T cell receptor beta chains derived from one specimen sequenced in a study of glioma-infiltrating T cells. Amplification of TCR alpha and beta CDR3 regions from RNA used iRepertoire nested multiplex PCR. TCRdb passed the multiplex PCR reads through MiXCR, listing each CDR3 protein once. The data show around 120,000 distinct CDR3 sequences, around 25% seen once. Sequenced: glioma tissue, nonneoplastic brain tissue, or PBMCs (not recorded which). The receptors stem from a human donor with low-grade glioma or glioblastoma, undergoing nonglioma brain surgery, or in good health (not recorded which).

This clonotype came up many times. The CDR3 sequence is CASSYSAAGSHQPQHF. For the CDR3, the DNA is TGTGCCAGCAGTTACTCGGCAGCCGGTTCACATCAGCCCCAGCATTTT. This chain joins TRBV6-6 and TRBJ1-5; D is uncertain. The germline V and J ends were trimmed by 0 bases and 5 bases, with 14 bases remaining between them. The CDR3 length is 16 residues. Germline assignment: CDR1 MNHNY and CDR2 SVGAGI (reference sequence).

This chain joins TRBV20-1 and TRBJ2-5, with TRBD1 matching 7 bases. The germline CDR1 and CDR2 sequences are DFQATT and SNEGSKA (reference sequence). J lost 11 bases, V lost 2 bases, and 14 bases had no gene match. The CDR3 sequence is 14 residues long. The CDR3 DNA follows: TGCAGTGCTAGAAGGGACAGTTTATACAATGAGCAGTACTTC. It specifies CSARRDSLYNEQYF.

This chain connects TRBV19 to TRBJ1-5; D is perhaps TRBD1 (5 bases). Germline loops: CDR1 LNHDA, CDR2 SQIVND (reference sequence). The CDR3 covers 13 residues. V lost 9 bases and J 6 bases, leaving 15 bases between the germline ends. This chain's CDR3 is CASGPAGTQPQHF. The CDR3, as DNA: TGTGCCAGCGGCCCGGCAGGGACTCAGCCCCAGCATTTT.

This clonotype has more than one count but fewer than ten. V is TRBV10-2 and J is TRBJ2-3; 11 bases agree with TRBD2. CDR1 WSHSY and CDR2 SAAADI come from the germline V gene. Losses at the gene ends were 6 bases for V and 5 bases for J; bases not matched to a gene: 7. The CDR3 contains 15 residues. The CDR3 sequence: CASRSSGGPVDTQYF. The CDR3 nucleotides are TGCGCCAGCAGATCTAGCGGGGGGCCGGTAGATACGCAGTATTTT.

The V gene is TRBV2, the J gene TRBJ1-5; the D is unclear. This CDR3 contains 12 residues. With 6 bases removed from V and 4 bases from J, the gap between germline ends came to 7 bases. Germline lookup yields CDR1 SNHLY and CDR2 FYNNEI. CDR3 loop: CASREFNQPQHF. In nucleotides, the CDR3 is TGTGCCAGCAGGGAATTTAATCAGCCCCAGCATTTT.

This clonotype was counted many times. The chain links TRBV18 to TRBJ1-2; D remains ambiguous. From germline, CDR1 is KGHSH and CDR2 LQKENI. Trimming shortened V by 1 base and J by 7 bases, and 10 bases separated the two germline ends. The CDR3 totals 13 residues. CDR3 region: CASSPRTASGYTF. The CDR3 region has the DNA TGTGCCAGCTCACCACGGACCGCCAGTGGCTACACCTTC.

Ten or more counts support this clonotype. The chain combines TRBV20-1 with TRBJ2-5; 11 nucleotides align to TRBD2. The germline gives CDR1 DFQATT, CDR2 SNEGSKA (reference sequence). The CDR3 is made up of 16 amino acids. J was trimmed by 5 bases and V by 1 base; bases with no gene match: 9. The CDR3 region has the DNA TGCAGTGCTAGAGCTCTAGCGGGGGGCGGGGAGGAGACCCAGTACTTC. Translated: CSARALAGGGEETQYF.

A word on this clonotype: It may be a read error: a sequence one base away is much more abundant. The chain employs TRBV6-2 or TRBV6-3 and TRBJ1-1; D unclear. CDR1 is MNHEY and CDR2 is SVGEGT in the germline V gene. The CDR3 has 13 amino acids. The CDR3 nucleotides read TGTGCCAGCAGTTACTCCAGGAACACTAAAGCTTTCTTT. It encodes CASSYSRNTKAFF.

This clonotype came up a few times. In DNA form, the CDR3 reads TGTGCCACCAGCAGAGGGGACAGGGTCGCAGATACGCAGTATTTT. It encodes CATSRGDRVADTQYF. The rearrangement joins TRBV15 to TRBJ2-3; TRBD1 matches at 9 bases. Losses at the gene ends were 1 base for V and 4 bases for J; bases not matched to a gene: 3. The CDR3 covers 15 residues. Per the germline V gene, CDR1 is LNHNV and CDR2 is YYDKDF (reference sequence).

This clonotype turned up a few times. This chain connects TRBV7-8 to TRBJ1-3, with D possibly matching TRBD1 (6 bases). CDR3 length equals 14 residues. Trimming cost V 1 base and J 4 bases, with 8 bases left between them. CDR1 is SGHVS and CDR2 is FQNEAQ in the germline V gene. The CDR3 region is CASSLVGHGNTIYF. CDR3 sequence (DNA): TGTGCCAGCAGCTTAGTGGGACACGGAAACACCATATATTTT. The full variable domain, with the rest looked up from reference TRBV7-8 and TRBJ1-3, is GAGVSQSPRYKVAKRGQDVALRCDPISGHVSLFWYQQALGQGPEFLTYFQNEAQLDKSGLPSDRFFAERPEGSVSTLKIQRTQQEDSAVYLCASSLVGHGNTIYFGEGSWLTVV.

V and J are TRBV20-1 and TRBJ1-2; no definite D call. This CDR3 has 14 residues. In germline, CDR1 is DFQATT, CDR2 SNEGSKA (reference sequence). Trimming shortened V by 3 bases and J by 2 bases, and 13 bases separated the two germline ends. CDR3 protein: CSASQHRPNYGYTF. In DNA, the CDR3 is TGCAGTGCTAGCCAACACCGACCCAACTATGGCTACACCTTC.

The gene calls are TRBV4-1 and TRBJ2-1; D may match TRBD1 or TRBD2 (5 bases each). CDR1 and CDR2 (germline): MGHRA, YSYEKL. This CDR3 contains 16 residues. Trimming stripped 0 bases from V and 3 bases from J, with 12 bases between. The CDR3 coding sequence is TGCGCCAGCAGCCAAGATGAGGGACGGGACTACAATGAGCAGTTCTTC. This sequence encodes CASSQDEGRDYNEQFF.